This note documents a single TCR beta chain sequence. This entry comes from a study of control samples from healthy donors and cancer patients. The repertoire was sequenced with immunoSEQ multiplex PCR; TCRdb's copy has only in-frame clones and lacks some. The sample comprises about 94,000 clones, 75% to 95% of which are singletons, and less than 4.5% rests with the top ten. V lost 1 base and J 0 bases, leaving 19 bases between the germline ends. The CDR3 has 19 residues. Germline V gives CDR1 MNHNS, CDR2 SASEGT. This receptor was identified in a woman between 18 and 29 years old in good health. The chain uses TRBV6-1 and TRBJ1-5; D call uncertain. The source material was blood. Written as DNA, the CDR3 is TGTGCCAGCAGTGAAGAGGTCCACAGCCTTATTCTTAGCAATCAGCCCCAGCATTTT. Protein: CASSEEVHSLILSNQPQHF.